This T cell receptor (beta chain) was sequenced during a study of tumor-infiltrating lymphocytes in primary liver carcinoma. Study-level information: Surgical resection served as treatment for the primary liver carcinoma of these patients. Recorded tumor stage was T1-T3 N0M0, with diameters of roughly 4 to 11 cm.

The template, 500 ng total RNA, yielded TCR beta cDNA made with a constant-region primer. The TCR beta library was amplified through three nested multiplex PCR rounds in a modified ARM-PCR procedure. The opening two PCR rounds, about 11 cycles each, paired TRBV1-TRBV30 forward primers with a C-beta reverse primer. A single record per CDR3 protein comes from TCRdb applying MiXCR to the multiplex PCR reads. The table has almost 200,000 distinct CDR3 sequences, roughly 61% seen once. Concerning this clonotype: It may be a read error: a sequence one base away is much more abundant.

The authors took blood RNA from unsorted whole blood and also extracted germline DNA. Germline V gene data show CDR1 as LGHNA and CDR2 as YNFKEQ. The CDR3 is 14 residues long. What was sequenced was peripheral blood. The chain has TRBV4-2 and TRBJ1-2; D possibly corresponds to TRBD1 (6 bases). This clonotype was sampled from a woman aged 55-75 years with primary liver carcinoma and hepatitis B virus infection. CDR3: CAGSQQGLNYGYTF. Written as DNA, the CDR3 is TGTGCCGGCAGCCAGCAGGGGCTTAACTATGGCTACACCTTC.